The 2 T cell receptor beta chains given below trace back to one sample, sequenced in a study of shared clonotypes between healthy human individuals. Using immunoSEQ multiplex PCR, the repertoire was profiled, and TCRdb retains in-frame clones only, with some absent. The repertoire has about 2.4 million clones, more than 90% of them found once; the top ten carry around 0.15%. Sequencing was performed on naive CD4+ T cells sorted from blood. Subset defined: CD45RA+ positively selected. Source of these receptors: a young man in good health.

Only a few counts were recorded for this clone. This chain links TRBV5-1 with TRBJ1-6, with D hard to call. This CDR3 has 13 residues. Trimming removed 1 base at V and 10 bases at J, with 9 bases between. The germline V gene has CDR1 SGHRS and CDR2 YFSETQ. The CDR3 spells CASSLWSGSPLHF. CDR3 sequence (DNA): TGCGCCAGCAGCTTGTGGAGTGGCTCACCCCTCCACTTT.

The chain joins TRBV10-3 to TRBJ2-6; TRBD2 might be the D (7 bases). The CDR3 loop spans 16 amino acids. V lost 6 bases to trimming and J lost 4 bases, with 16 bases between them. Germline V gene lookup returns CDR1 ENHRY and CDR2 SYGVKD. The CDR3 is CAIRTSGGAGANVLTF. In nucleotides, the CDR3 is TGTGCCATCAGAACCTCTGGGGGGGCCGGGGCCAACGTCCTGACTTTC.